These 27 T cell receptor beta chains share one sample of origin, sequenced in a study of blood T cell repertoires in COVID-19. Some clones are missing from TCRdb's copy, which holds only in-frame ones; the method was immunoSEQ multiplex PCR. The data contain 120,000 to 150,000 clones, approximately 80% of them singletons. Sequencing was done on a sample of peripheral blood. These receptors came from a human donor with acute or convalescent COVID-19. The donor label of this sample is uncertain.

The genes are TRBV11-2 and TRBJ1-1; tentative D call: TRBD1 (5 bases). The CDR3 consists of 13 residues. With 8 bases removed from V and 3 bases from J, the gap between germline ends came to 13 bases. The germline V gene has CDR1 SGHAT and CDR2 FQNNGV. The CDR3 nucleotides read TGTGCCAGCTCCTCCCAGGGTTACACTGAAGCTTTCTTT. It yields the protein CASSSQGYTEAFF.

This clone has ten or more counts. V gene TRBV6-5 combines with J gene TRBJ2-7; weak D call: TRBD2 (7 bases). V lost 6 bases and J 3 bases, leaving 15 bases between the germline ends. CDR1 and CDR2 (germline): MNHEY, SVGAGI. This CDR3 spans 14 amino acids. The CDR3 sequence: CASSNGGTYYEQYF. For the CDR3, the DNA is TGTGCCAGCAGCAACGGGGGGACATACTACGAGCAGTACTTC.

V gene TRBV6-5 combines with J gene TRBJ2-1; TRBD1 is a possible D gene (6 bases). V shed 6 bases and J shed 8 bases, with 17 bases lying between them. The length of the CDR3 is 14 residues. Per the germline V gene, CDR1 is MNHEY and CDR2 is SVGAGI. CDR3 DNA: TGTGCCAGCAGCCCGACAGGTTCTAGGGATGAGCAGTTCTTC. As protein: CASSPTGSRDEQFF.

This clone was counted once. The J gene is TRBJ2-2, the V gene TRBV5-4; possibly TRBD1 for D (6 bases). The CDR3 has 17 amino acids. Looked up from germline, CDR1 is SGHNT and CDR2 is YYREEE (reference sequence). Trimming left V 6 bases short and J 4 bases short, with 22 bases between. In DNA, the CDR3 is TGTGCCAGCACCCGACGGGCGCAGGGGATGGGCACCGGGGAGCTGTTTTTT. Translation gives CASTRRAQGMGTGELFF. The variable domain in full, completed from reference TRBV5-4 and TRBJ2-2, reads ETGVTQSPTHLIKTRGQQVTLRCSSQSGHNTVSWYQQALGQGPQFIFQYYREEENGRGNFPPRFSGLQFPNYSSELNVNALELDDSALYLCASTRRAQGMGTGELFFGEGSRLTVL.

V usage is TRBV10-1 and J usage is TRBJ1-1; 7 positions match TRBD1. Germline assignment: CDR1 WNHNN and CDR2 SYGVQD (reference sequence). With 4 bases clipped from V and 1 base from J, the junction kept 0 bases outside the gene matches. This CDR3 is 13 amino acids long. The CDR3, as DNA: TGCGCCAGCAGTGCAGGGGGGAACACTGAAGCTTTCTTT. Amino acid sequence: CASSAGGNTEAFF.

With respect to this clone: A much larger clonotype is one base distant, so this may be a read error. Other DNA variants within this sample encode the same CDR3. J is TRBJ2-7 and V is TRBV7-2; 7 nucleotides agree with TRBD1. This CDR3 comprises 15 residues. The germline gives CDR1 SGHTA, CDR2 FQGNSA. DNA of the CDR3: TGTGCCAGCAGCTCTCGGACAGGCGCCTCCTACGAGCAGTATTTC. The encoded protein is CASSSRTGASYEQYF.

The rearrangement links TRBV5-1 to TRBJ1-3; D is uncertain. Germline V gene lookup returns CDR1 SGHRS and CDR2 YFSETQ. This CDR3 is 18 amino acids long. Trimming removed 4 bases from V and 1 base from J, with 21 bases in between. The CDR3 loop is CASSLGLGEAISGNTIYF. The DNA for the CDR3 is TGCGCCAGCAGCCTTGGGCTCGGGGAAGCAATATCTGGAAACACCATATATTTT.

V and J are TRBV5-1 and TRBJ1-2; D gene uncertain. This CDR3 contains 12 residues. Trimming pared 1 base from V and 4 bases from J, leaving 5 bases between. Germline-derived CDR1 and CDR2 are SGHRS and YFSETQ. CDR3 amino acids: CASSLNSYGYTF. CDR3 nucleotide sequence: TGCGCCAGCAGCTTGAACAGCTATGGCTACACCTTC.

The gene calls are TRBV27 and TRBJ1-5; TRBD1 matches 7 bases. Germline V gives CDR1 MNHEY, CDR2 SMNVEV (reference sequence). V gave up 2 bases and J gave up 7 bases; unmatched junction bases: 2. The CDR3 runs 13 residues. The CDR3 region is CASSLGGGQPQHF. The CDR3 coding sequence is TGTGCCAGCAGTTTAGGAGGGGGCCAGCCCCAGCATTTT.

The J gene is TRBJ2-3, the V gene TRBV4-1, with 10 nucleotides matching TRBD2. The CDR3 covers 17 residues. V trimming: 1 base; J trimming: 3 bases; junction bases outside the gene matches: 7. The germline V gene encodes CDR1 MGHRA and CDR2 YSYEKL. DNA for the CDR3: TGCGCCAGCAGCCAAGCCCCGACTAGCGGGCCTACAGATACGCAGTATTTT. Residues: CASSQAPTSGPTDTQYF.

The rearrangement joins TRBV2 to TRBJ1-1, with TRBD1 identical over 8 bases. The CDR3 length is 16 residues. The germline V gene has CDR1 SNHLY and CDR2 FYNNEI. V trimming: 5 bases; J trimming: 1 base; junction bases outside the gene matches: 9. CDR3: CASSHQGDRTNTEAFF. CDR3 coding DNA: TGTGCCAGCAGTCATCAAGGGGACAGGACGAACACTGAAGCTTTCTTT.

The rearrangement uses TRBV18 and TRBJ2-1, with TRBD2 identical over 11 bases. The junction had 7 bases not matched to a gene; V was cut back by 6 bases and J by 6 bases. Looked up from germline, CDR1 is KGHSH and CDR2 is LQKENI. The CDR3 covers 15 residues. CDR3: CASSSRGTSGNEQFF. Written as DNA, the CDR3 is TGTGCCAGCTCCTCCCGGGGGACTAGCGGCAATGAGCAGTTCTTC.

In its sample, this clone was seen a few times. The chain joins TRBV7-9 to TRBJ1-2, with D possibly matching TRBD1 (5 bases). CDR3 length: 15 residues. Trimming removed 6 bases from V and 6 bases from J, with 20 bases in between. Looked up from germline, CDR1 is SEHNR and CDR2 is FQNEAQ (reference sequence). The CDR3 protein is CASSHRDFPAHGYTF. The CDR3 bases are TGTGCCAGCAGTCATCGGGACTTCCCGGCCCATGGCTACACCTTC. The whole variable domain, filled in from reference TRBV7-9 and TRBJ1-2, reads DTGVSQNPRHKITKRGQNVTFRCDPISEHNRLYWYRQTLGQGPEFLTYFQNEAQLEKSRLLSDRFSAERPKGSFSTLEIQRTEQGDSAMYLCASSHRDFPAHGYTFGSGTRLTVV.

The chain combines TRBV20-1 with TRBJ2-7; D is uncertain. The CDR3 spans 14 residues. The germline gives CDR1 DFQATT, CDR2 SNEGSKA (reference sequence). Trimming took 3 bases from V and 2 from J, leaving 14 bases between them. Written as DNA, the CDR3 is TGCAGTGCTAGTCCTCTATTAAACGCCTACGAGCAGTACGTC. Translating gives CSASPLLNAYEQYV.

This rearrangement joins TRBV13 to TRBJ1-1; tentatively, D is TRBD1 (6 bases). CDR1 and CDR2 (germline): PRHDT, FYEKMQ (reference sequence). The V end was cut by 6 bases, the J end by 2 bases, with 10 bases between. CDR3 size: 13 residues. The CDR3 DNA is TGTGCCAGCAGGACAGGAATCAACACTGAAGCTTTCTTT. This encodes CASRTGINTEAFF.

The V and J genes are TRBV18 and TRBJ1-1; 12 bases are shared with TRBD1. The CDR3 length is 18 residues. Germline V CDR1 and CDR2: KGHSH, LQKENI. V trimming: 6 bases; J trimming: 4 bases; junction bases outside the gene matches: 15. CDR3 DNA: TGTGCCAGCTCGCTTACCGGGACAGGGGGCGAATTTGGCACTGAAGCTTTCTTT. It encodes CASSLTGTGGEFGTEAFF.

This rearrangement joins TRBV6-5 to TRBJ1-6, with D unresolved. Per germline, CDR1 MNHEY and CDR2 SVGAGI. V gave up 4 bases and J gave up 0 bases, with 7 bases separating them. This CDR3 comprises 15 residues. The CDR3 loop is CASSLESSYNSPLHF. DNA for the CDR3: TGTGCCAGCAGTTTAGAGAGCTCCTATAATTCACCCCTCCACTTT.

The V gene is TRBV6-6, the J gene TRBJ1-2; possible D gene TRBD1, 6 bases. V gave up 6 bases and J gave up 8 bases, with 16 bases separating them. The length of the CDR3 is 13 residues. Per the germline V gene, CDR1 is MNHNY and CDR2 is SVGAGI (reference sequence). CDR3 protein: CASRRGGKEGYTF. DNA for the CDR3: TGTGCCAGCAGAAGGGGGGGGAAGGAAGGCTACACCTTC.

The V call is TRBV5-1, the J call TRBJ1-6, with D possibly being TRBD1 (6 bases). CDR3 length: 16 amino acids. V gave up 3 bases and J gave up 7 bases, with 17 bases separating them. The germline V gene has CDR1 SGHRS and CDR2 YFSETQ. In nucleotides, the CDR3 is TGCGCCAGCAGCTCTGGCCGGACAGCCGCAAATTCACCCCTCCACTTT. This codes for CASSSGRTAANSPLHF.

The genes are TRBV5-4 and TRBJ1-5, with 8 positions matching TRBD1. Germline V CDR1 and CDR2: SGHNT, YYREEE (reference sequence). V was clipped by 4 bases and J by 4 bases; unmatched bases: 4. This CDR3 is 14 amino acids long. The CDR3 sequence is CASSVQGANQPQHF. For the CDR3, the DNA is TGTGCCAGCAGCGTGCAGGGGGCTAATCAGCCCCAGCATTTT.

This clone has just one count. This rearrangement joins TRBV7-9 to TRBJ1-6; 9 nucleotides align to TRBD1. The germline V gene has CDR1 SEHNR and CDR2 FQNEAQ (reference sequence). The CDR3 runs to 14 residues. Trimming removed 4 bases from V and 7 bases from J; junction bases left unmatched: 2. The CDR3 DNA is TGTGCCAGCAGCTCGACAGGGGGAAATTCACCCCTCCACTTT. Residues: CASSSTGGNSPLHF. Full variable domain (outside the CDR3, taken from reference TRBV7-9 and TRBJ1-6): DTGVSQNPRHKITKRGQNVTFRCDPISEHNRLYWYRQTLGQGPEFLTYFQNEAQLEKSRLLSDRFSAERPKGSFSTLEIQRTEQGDSAMYLCASSSTGGNSPLHFGNGTRLTVT.

The chain recombines TRBV10-3 with TRBJ1-2; TRBD1 matches 8 bases. This CDR3 contains 15 residues. V lost 2 bases and J lost 4; bases outside the gene matches: 6. Germline CDR1 reads ENHRY; CDR2 reads SYGVKD. The CDR3 loop is CAISEGPGTGYGYTF. The DNA of the CDR3 is TGTGCCATCAGTGAGGGCCCCGGGACAGGCTATGGCTACACCTTC.

The chain links TRBV2 to TRBJ1-1, with TRBD1 matching over 8 bases. The CDR3 length is 14 residues. Germline CDR1 and CDR2: SNHLY and FYNNEI. V shed 3 bases, J shed 6 bases, and the junction held 6 bases outside the gene matches. CDR3 in DNA: TGTGCCAGCAGTGAGGACAGGGTGGGTTCTGAAGCTTTCTTT. Amino acids: CASSEDRVGSEAFF.

The rearrangement links TRBV3-1 (or the pseudogene TRBV3-2) to TRBJ1-1, with a possible D match to TRBD1 (5 bases). V lost 4 bases, J lost 6 bases, and 15 bases lay in between. The CDR3 extends over 14 amino acids. Germline CDR1 is LGHDT and CDR2 is YNNKEL (reference sequence). The CDR3 here is CASSPYQGKSEAFF. The CDR3 DNA reads TGTGCCAGCAGCCCTTACCAGGGAAAGTCTGAAGCTTTCTTT.

The chain is built from TRBV19 and TRBJ1-2, with 8 bases matching TRBD1. Per germline, CDR1 LNHDA and CDR2 SQIVND (reference sequence). With 5 bases clipped from V and 4 bases from J, the junction kept 6 bases outside the gene matches. The CDR3 loop spans 14 amino acids. DNA for the CDR3: TGTGCCAGTAGTTCTGGGACAGGTCGCTATGGCTACACCTTC. This encodes CASSSGTGRYGYTF. Drawing the rest from reference TRBV19 and TRBJ1-2, the complete variable domain is DGGITQSPKYLFRKEGQNVTLSCEQNLNHDAMYWYRQDPGQGLRLIYYSQIVNDFQKGDIAEGYSVSREKKESFPLTVTSAQKNPTAFYLCASSSGTGRYGYTFGSGTRLTVV.

The V and J genes are TRBV6-2 or TRBV6-3 and TRBJ2-4; TRBD2 is a possible D gene (5 bases). Trimming removed 2 bases at V and 3 bases at J, with 8 bases between. Germline loops: CDR1 MNHEY, CDR2 SVGEGT. CDR3 size: 14 residues. CDR3 bases: TGTGCCAGCAGTTACACCCGGGACAAAAACATTCAGTACTTC. Its protein product is CASSYTRDKNIQYF.

The V gene is TRBV5-1, the J gene TRBJ2-3; weak D call: TRBD1 (8 bases). This CDR3 spans 15 amino acids. V shed 6 bases and J shed 5 bases, with 19 bases lying between them. The germline gives CDR1 SGHRS, CDR2 YFSETQ. The CDR3 DNA reads as TGCGCCAGCAAACTTGGACAGGGCGGGAGAGATACGCAGTATTTT. Translating gives CASKLGQGGRDTQYF. Drawing the rest from reference TRBV5-1 and TRBJ2-3, the complete variable domain is KAGVTQTPRYLIKTRGQQVTLSCSPISGHRSVSWYQQTPGQGLQFLFEYFSETQRNKGNFPGRFSGRQFSNSRSEMNVSTLELGDSALYLCASKLGQGGRDTQYFGPGTRLTVL.